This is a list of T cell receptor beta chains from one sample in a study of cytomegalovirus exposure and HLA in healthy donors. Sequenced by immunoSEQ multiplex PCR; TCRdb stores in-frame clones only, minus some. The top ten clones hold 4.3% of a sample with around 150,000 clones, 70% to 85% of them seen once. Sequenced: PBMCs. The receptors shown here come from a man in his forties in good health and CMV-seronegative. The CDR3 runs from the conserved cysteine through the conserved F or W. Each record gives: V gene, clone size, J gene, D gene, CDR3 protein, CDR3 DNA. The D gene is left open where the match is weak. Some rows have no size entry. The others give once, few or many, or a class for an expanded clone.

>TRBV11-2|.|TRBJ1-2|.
CASSFSSPGFGYTF
TGTGCCAGCAGCTTTTCTAGTCCAGGGTTTGGCTACACCTTC
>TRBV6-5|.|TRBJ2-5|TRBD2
CASSRLAPQETQYF
TGTGCCAGCAGTCGACTAGCGCCGCAAGAGACCCAGTACTTC
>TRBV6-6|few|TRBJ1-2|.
CASSYRQDYGYTF
TGTGCCAGCAGTTACCGGCAGGACTATGGCTACACCTTC
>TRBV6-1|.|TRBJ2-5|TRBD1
CASSRTGNYQETQYF
TGTGCCAGCAGTCGGACAGGGAACTATCAAGAGACCCAGTACTTC
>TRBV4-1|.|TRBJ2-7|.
CASSQERGIPYEQYF
TGCGCCAGCAGCCAAGAAAGGGGGATACCTTACGAGCAGTACTTC
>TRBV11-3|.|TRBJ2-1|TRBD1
CASSLRQGSGNEQFF
TGTGCCAGCAGCCTACGACAGGGGTCTGGCAATGAGCAGTTCTTC
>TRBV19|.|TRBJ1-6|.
CASSIFTDSSPLHF
TGTGCCAGTAGTATCTTTACAGATAGTTCACCCCTCCACTTT
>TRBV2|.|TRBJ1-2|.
CATGSTGTSYGYTF
TGTGCCACCGGTTCGACAGGAACTTCCTATGGCTACACCTTC
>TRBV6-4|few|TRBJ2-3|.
CASSVGDTSDTQYF
TGTGCCAGCAGCGTCGGGGACACCTCAGATACGCAGTATTTT
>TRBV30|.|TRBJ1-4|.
CAWTGFSTNEKLFF
TGTGCCTGGACAGGGTTTTCAACTAATGAAAAACTGTTTTTT
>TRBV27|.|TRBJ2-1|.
CASSPRTGLGQFF
TGTGCCAGCAGCCCTAGAACCGGCTTGGGGCAGTTCTTC
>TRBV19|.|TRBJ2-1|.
CASSRNREESEQFF
TGTGCCAGTAGTAGAAACAGGGAAGAATCTGAGCAGTTCTTC
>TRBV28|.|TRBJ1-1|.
CASRIPGQNTEAFF
TGTGCCAGCAGAATACCTGGACAGAACACTGAAGCTTTCTTT
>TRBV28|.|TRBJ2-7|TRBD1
CASRGQGLYEQYF
TGTGCCAGCCGGGGACAGGGCCTCTACGAGCAGTACTTC
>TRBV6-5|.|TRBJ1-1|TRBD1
CASSTGTVNTEAFF
TGTGCCAGCAGCACCGGGACAGTGAACACTGAAGCTTTCTTT
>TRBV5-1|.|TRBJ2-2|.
CASSLTGMVTGELFF
TGCGCCAGCAGCTTGACAGGGATGGTCACCGGGGAGCTGTTTTTT
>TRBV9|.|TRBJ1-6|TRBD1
CASSVSLQGSSPLHF
TGTGCCAGCAGCGTAAGTTTACAGGGGTCTTCACCCCTCCACTTT
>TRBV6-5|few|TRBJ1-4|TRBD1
CASSQQGDIEKLFF
TGTGCCAGCAGTCAGCAGGGGGATATCGAAAAACTGTTTTTT
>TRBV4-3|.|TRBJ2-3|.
CASSHWTRGDTQYF
TGCGCCAGCAGCCACTGGACGAGGGGGGATACGCAGTATTTT
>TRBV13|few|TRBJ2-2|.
CASSLGRGTTGELFF
TGTGCCAGCAGCTTAGGCCGAGGCACCACCGGGGAGCTGTTTTTT